These 13 T cell receptor beta chains were sequenced from one sample in a study of a mutant IDH1 vaccine in newly diagnosed glioma. These TCRs are of unknown antigen specificity. The time point is: week 11, during vaccination. A 20-mer mutant IDH1 peptide at 300 ug was injected subcutaneously with topical imiquimod. Here immunoSEQ multiplex PCR was the method, and the copy in TCRdb shows in-frame clones only, minus some. The sample lists under 150,000 clones, 85% to 90% occurring once. Here the sequenced sample was PBMCs, taken from a glioma patient whose treatment included an IDH1 peptide vaccine. These receptors were collected from a woman between 50 and 59 years old with glioma.

The chain employs TRBV15 and TRBJ1-5; no clear D gene. V was trimmed by 0 bases and J by 7 bases, leaving 10 bases between them. Per the germline V gene, CDR1 is LNHNV and CDR2 is YYDKDF (reference sequence). The length of the CDR3 is 14 residues. The CDR3: CATSRESQGQPQHF. The CDR3 region has the DNA TGTGCCACCAGCAGAGAGAGTCAAGGGCAGCCCCAGCATTTT.

The V and J genes are TRBV6-5 and TRBJ2-2, with D unclear. Germline CDR1 is MNHEY and CDR2 is SVGAGI. V gave up 0 bases and J gave up 4 bases, with 12 bases separating them. The CDR3 length is 16 residues. CDR3 sequence: CASSYSLAILTGELFF. The CDR3 DNA reads TGTGCCAGCAGTTACTCGTTAGCAATTCTCACCGGGGAGCTGTTTTTT.

This rearrangement joins TRBV7-9 to TRBJ1-2, with TRBD1 identical over 10 bases. CDR1 and CDR2 from the germline V gene are SEHNR and FQNEAQ (reference sequence). The CDR3 is 16 residues long. The J segment lost 4 bases and the V segment lost 0 bases, leaving 5 bases of the junction unmatched. CDR3 bases: TGTGCCAGCAGCTTAGCGCGGGACAGGGGTGGCTATGGCTACACCTTC. Its translation is CASSLARDRGGYGYTF.

The V gene is TRBV19, the J gene TRBJ2-1; 9 positions match TRBD2. The CDR3 is 15 residues long. V lost 1 base to trimming and J lost 6 bases; unmatched junction nucleotides: 4. CDR1 and CDR2 (germline): LNHDA, SQIVND (reference sequence). In DNA, the CDR3 is TGTGCCAGTAGTATAGGAACTAGCGGGCTCAATGAGCAGTTCTTC. This sequence encodes CASSIGTSGLNEQFF.

The rearrangement joins TRBV6-7 to TRBJ1-6, with D hard to call. TRBV6-7 is known as an ORF, though its function is uncertain. CDR3 length: 13 amino acids. The ends were cut back, 0 bases at V and 10 bases at J, with 7 bases in the middle. This chain's CDR3 is CASSYSIASPLHF. In DNA form, the CDR3 reads TGTGCCAGCAGTTACTCGATAGCGTCACCCCTCCACTTT.

The V and J genes are TRBV19 and TRBJ2-7, with D perhaps matching TRBD2 (6 bases). CDR1 LNHDA and CDR2 SQIVND come from the germline V gene (reference sequence). With 5 bases removed from V and 5 bases from J, the gap between germline ends came to 19 bases. The CDR3 totals 15 residues. The DNA for the CDR3 is TGTGCCAGTAGTCCGTGGCGGGACGGCCGGCACGAGCAGTACTTC. Protein: CASSPWRDGRHEQYF.

This chain connects TRBV15 to TRBJ2-3, with 10 bases matching TRBD2. Germline V gene lookup returns CDR1 LNHNV and CDR2 YYDKDF (reference sequence). The CDR3 is made up of 17 amino acids. After removal of 4 bases from V and 3 bases from J, the junction contained 10 bases not matched to a gene. The CDR3 region has the DNA TGTGCCACCAGCAAGAAGCTAGCGGGAGCTTGGACAGATACGCAGTATTTT. This encodes CATSKKLAGAWTDTQYF. Full variable domain (outside the CDR3, taken from reference TRBV15 and TRBJ2-3): DAMVIQNPRYQVTQFGKPVTLSCSQTLNHNVMYWYQQKSSQAPKLLFHYYDKDFNNEADTPDNFQSRRPNTSFCFLDIRSPGLGDTAMYLCATSKKLAGAWTDTQYFGPGTRLTVL.

The chain uses TRBV25-1 and TRBJ1-4; D gene uncertain. V was shortened by 3 bases and J by 3 bases, with 8 bases between the two germline ends. The CDR3 has 14 residues. Germline CDR1 MGHDK, CDR2 SYGVNS. This CDR3 reads CASSEISSNEKLFF. The CDR3 coding sequence is TGTGCCAGCAGTGAGATCTCTTCTAATGAAAAACTGTTTTTT.

The chain employs TRBV30 and TRBJ1-1; D not certain. The V gene's germline CDR1 is GTSNPN and CDR2 SVGIG (reference sequence). CDR3 size: 11 residues. The germline V and J ends were trimmed by 0 bases and 6 bases, with 5 bases remaining between them. The CDR3 region has the DNA TGTGCCTGGAGTGTAAGGCCTGAAGCTTTCTTT. This codes for CAWSVRPEAFF. Combining the CDR3 with reference TRBV30 and TRBJ1-1 gives the whole variable domain SQTIHQWPATLVQPVGSPLSLECTVEGTSNPNLYWYRQAAGRGLQLLFYSVGIGQISSEVPQNLSASRPQDRQFILSSKKLLLSDSGFYLCAWSVRPEAFFGQGTRLTVV.

The chain couples TRBV27 to TRBJ1-2, with 9 bases lining up with TRBD1. Germline assignment: CDR1 MNHEY and CDR2 SMNVEV (reference sequence). Germline trimming cut 6 bases from V and 2 bases from J; bases unmatched to any gene: 7. This CDR3 is built from 15 residues. CDR3 protein: CASRSTGGGNYGYTF. CDR3 DNA: TGTGCCAGCAGATCGACAGGGGGTGGGAACTATGGCTACACCTTC.

This chain links TRBV18 with TRBJ1-2; D remains unclear. V shed 1 base and J shed 2 bases, with 11 bases lying between them. The CDR3 spans 15 residues. Germline CDR1 and CDR2: KGHSH and LQKENI. The CDR3 is CASSPQDLRNYGYTF. CDR3 sequence (DNA): TGTGCCAGCTCACCACAGGACCTCCGGAACTATGGCTACACCTTC.

This clone has only a few counts. Written as DNA, the CDR3 is TGTGCCAGCAGCGTAGCCCCTTTGGGTGCCTACGAGCAGTACTTC. Its translation is CASSVAPLGAYEQYF. This sequence joins TRBV9 and TRBJ2-7; D unresolved. Per germline, CDR1 SGDLS and CDR2 YYNGEE. The CDR3 length is 15 residues. The V end lost 0 bases, the J end lost 2 bases, and 12 bases lay between the germline ends.

This clone showed up just once. The chain employs TRBV14 and TRBJ2-1, with 9 bases matching TRBD2. The germline gives CDR1 SGHDN, CDR2 FVKESK. This CDR3 comprises 15 residues. V gave up 6 bases and J gave up 2 bases; unmatched junction bases: 5. CDR3 protein: CASRRRTSAYNEQFF. DNA of the CDR3: TGTGCCAGCAGACGTCGGACTAGCGCCTACAATGAGCAGTTCTTC. The full variable domain, rest sourced from reference TRBV14 and TRBJ2-1, is EAGVTQFPSHSVIEKGQTVTLRCDPISGHDNLYWYRRVMGKEIKFLLHFVKESKQDESGMPNNRFLAERTGGTYSTLKVQPAELEDSGVYFCASRRRTSAYNEQFFGPGTRLTVL.